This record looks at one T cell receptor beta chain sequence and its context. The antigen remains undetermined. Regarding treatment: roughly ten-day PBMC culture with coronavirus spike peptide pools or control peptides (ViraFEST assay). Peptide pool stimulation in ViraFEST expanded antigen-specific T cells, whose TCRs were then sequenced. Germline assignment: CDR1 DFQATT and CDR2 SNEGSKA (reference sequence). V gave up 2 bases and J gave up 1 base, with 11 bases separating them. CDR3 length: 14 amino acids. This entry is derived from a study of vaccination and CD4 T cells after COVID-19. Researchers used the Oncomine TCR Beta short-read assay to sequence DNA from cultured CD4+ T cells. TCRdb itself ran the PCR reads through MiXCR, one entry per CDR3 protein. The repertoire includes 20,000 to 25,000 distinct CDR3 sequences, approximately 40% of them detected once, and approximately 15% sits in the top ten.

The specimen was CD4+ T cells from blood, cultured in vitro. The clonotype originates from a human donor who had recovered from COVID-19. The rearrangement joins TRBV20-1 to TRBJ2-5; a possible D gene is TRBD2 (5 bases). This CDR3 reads CSARPGWVQETQYF. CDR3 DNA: TGCAGTGCTAGACCGGGGTGGGTCCAAGAGACCCAGTACTTC.